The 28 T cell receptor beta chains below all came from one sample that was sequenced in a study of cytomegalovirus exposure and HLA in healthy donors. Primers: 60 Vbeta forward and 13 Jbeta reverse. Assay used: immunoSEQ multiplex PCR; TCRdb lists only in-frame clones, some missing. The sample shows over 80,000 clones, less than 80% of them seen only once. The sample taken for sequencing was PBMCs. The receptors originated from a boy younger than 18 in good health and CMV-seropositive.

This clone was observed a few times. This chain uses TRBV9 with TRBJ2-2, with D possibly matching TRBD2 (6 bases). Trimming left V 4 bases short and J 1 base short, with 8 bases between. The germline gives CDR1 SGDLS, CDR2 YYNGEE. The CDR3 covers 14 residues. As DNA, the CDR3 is TGTGCCAGCAGCCGGGACTTGAACACCGGGGAGCTGTTTTTT. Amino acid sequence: CASSRDLNTGELFF.

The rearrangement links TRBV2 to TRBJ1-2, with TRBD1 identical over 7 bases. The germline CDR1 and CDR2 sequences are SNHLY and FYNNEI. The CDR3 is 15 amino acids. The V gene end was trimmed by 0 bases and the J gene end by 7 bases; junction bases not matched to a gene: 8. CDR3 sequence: CASSEARGQRVGYTF. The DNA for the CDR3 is TGTGCCAGCAGTGAAGCTAGGGGACAGAGGGTTGGCTACACCTTC.

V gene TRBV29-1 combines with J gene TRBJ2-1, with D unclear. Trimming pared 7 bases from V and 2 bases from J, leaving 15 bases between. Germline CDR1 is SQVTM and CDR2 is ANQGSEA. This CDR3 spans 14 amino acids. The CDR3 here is CSARKVLTYNEQFF. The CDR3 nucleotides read TGCAGCGCCAGGAAGGTACTTACCTACAATGAGCAGTTCTTC.

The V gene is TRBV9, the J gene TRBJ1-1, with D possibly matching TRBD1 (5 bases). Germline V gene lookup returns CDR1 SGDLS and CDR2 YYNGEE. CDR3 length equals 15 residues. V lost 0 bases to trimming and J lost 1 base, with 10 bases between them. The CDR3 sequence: CASSVGGGRNTEAFF. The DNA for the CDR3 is TGTGCCAGCAGCGTAGGGGGGGGGAGGAACACTGAAGCTTTCTTT.

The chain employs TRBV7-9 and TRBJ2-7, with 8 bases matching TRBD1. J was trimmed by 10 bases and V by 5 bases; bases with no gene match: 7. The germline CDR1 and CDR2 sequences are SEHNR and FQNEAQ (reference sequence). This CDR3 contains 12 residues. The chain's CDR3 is CASSPPQGAQYF. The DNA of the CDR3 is TGTGCCAGCAGCCCTCCCCAGGGGGCACAGTACTTC.

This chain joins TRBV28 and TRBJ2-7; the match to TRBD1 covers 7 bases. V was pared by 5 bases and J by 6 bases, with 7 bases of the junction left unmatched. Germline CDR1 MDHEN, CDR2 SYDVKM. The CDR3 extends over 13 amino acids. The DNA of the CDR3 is TGTGCCAGCAGTCGCCCCGCAGGGGGCGAGCAGTACTTC. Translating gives CASSRPAGGEQYF.

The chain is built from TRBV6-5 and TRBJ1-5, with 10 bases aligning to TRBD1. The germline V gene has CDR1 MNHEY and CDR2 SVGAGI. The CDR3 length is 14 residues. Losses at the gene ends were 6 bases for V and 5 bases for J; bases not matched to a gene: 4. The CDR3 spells CASRRDRGYQPQHF. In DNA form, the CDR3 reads TGTGCCAGCAGGCGGGACAGGGGCTATCAGCCCCAGCATTTT.

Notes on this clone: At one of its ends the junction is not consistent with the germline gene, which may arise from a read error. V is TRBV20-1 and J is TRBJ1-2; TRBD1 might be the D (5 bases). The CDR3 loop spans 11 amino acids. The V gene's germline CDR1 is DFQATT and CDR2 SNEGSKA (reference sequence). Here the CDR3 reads CSAVRQNGYPF. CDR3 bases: TGCAGTGCTGTAAGACAGAATGGCTACCCCTTC.

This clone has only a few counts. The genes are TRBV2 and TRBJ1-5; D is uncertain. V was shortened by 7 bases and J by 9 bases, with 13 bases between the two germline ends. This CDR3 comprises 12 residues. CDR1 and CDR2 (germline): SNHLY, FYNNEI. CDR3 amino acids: CASNGYLRPQHF. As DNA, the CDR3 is TGTGCCAGCAACGGGTATCTAAGGCCCCAGCATTTT.

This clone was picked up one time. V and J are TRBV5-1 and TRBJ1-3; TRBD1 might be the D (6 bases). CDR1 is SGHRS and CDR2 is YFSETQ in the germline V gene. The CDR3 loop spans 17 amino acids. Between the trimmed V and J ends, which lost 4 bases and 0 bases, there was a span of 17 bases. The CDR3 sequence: CASSAQPGQFSGNTIYF. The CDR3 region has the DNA TGCGCCAGCAGCGCCCAACCGGGACAATTCTCTGGAAACACCATATATTTT.

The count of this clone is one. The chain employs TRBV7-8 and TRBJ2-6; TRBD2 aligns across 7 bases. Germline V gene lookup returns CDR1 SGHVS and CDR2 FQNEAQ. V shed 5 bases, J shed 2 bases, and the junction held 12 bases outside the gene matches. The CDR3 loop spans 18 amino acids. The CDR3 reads CASSPRGGSSPGANVLTF. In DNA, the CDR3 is TGTGCCAGCAGCCCCCGGGGCGGGAGCTCTCCTGGGGCCAACGTCCTGACTTTC. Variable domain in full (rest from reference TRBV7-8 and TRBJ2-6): GAGVSQSPRYKVAKRGQDVALRCDPISGHVSLFWYQQALGQGPEFLTYFQNEAQLDKSGLPSDRFFAERPEGSVSTLKIQRTQQEDSAVYLCASSPRGGSSPGANVLTFGAGSRLTVL.

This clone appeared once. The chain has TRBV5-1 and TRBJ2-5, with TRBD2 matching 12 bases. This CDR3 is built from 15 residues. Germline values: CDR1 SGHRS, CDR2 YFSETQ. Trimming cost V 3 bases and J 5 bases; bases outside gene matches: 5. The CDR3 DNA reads TGCGCCAGCAGCTCTGGACTAGCGGGAAGGGAGACCCAGTACTTC. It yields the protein CASSSGLAGRETQYF.

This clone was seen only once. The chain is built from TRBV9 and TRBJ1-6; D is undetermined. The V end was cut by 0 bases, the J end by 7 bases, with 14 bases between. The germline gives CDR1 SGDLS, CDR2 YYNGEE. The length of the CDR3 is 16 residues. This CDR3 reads CASSVESDMWNSPLHF. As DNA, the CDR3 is TGTGCCAGCAGCGTAGAGAGTGACATGTGGAATTCACCCCTCCACTTT.

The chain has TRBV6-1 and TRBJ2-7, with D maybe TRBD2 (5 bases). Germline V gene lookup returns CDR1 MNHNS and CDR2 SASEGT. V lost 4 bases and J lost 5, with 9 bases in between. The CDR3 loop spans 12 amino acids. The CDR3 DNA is TGTGCCAGCAGTGTTGAGGGCCACGAGCAGTACTTC. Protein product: CASSVEGHEQYF.

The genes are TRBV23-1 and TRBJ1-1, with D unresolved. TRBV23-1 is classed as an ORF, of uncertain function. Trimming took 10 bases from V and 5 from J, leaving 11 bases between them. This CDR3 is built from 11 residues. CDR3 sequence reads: CATPYWTEAFF. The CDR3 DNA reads TGCGCCACCCCCTATTGGACTGAAGCTTTCTTT.

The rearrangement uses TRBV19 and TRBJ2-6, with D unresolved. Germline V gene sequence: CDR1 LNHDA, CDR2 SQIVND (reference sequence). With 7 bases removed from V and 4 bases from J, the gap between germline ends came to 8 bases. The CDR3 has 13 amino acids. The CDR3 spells CASTLGGANVLTF. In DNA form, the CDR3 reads TGTGCCAGTACCCTAGGAGGGGCCAACGTCCTGACTTTC.

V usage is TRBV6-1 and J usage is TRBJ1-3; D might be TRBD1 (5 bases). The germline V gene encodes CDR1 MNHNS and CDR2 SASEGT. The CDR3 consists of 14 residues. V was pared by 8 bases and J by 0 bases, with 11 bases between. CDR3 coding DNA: TGTGCCAGCCGGGGGGACTTCTCTGGAAACACCATATATTTT. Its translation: CASRGDFSGNTIYF.

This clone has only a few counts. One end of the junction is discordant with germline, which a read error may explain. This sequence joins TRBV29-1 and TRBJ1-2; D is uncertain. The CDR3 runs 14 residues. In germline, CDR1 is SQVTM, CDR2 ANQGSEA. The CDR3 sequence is CSATLQLANYGYPF. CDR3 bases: TGCAGCGCCACCTTGCAGTTAGCTAACTATGGCTACCCCTTC.

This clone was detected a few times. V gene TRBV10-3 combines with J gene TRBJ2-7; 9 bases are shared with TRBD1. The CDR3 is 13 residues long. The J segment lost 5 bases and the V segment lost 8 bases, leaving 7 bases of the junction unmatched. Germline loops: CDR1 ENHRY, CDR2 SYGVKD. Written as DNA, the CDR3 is TGTGCCATCGCCGGGACAGGGACCCACGAGCAGTACTTC. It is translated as CAIAGTGTHEQYF.

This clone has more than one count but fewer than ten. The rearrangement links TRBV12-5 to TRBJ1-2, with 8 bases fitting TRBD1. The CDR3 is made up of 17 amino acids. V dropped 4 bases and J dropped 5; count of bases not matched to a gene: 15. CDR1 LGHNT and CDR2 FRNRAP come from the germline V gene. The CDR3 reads CASGSPPTGEDGYGYTF. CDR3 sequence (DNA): TGTGCTAGTGGTTCTCCCCCGACAGGGGAGGATGGGTATGGCTACACCTTC.

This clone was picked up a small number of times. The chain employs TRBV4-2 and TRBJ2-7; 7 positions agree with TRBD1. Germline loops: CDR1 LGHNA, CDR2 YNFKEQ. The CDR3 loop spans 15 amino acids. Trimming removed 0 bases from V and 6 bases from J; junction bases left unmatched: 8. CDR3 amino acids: CASSQETGQGREQYF. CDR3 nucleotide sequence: TGTGCCAGCAGCCAAGAGACAGGGCAGGGGCGCGAGCAGTACTTC.

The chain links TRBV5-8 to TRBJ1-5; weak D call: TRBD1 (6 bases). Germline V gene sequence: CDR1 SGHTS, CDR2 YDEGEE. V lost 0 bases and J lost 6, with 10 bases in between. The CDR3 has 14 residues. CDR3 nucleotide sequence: TGTGCCAGCAGCTTGGACAGGGCACTTCAGCCCCAGCATTTT. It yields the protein CASSLDRALQPQHF.

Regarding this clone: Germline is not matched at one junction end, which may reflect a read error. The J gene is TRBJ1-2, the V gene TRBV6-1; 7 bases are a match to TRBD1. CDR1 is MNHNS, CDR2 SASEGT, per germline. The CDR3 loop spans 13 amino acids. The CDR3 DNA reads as TGTGCCAGCAGTGAGGGGACAGTCTATGGCTACCCCTTC. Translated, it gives CASSEGTVYGYPF.

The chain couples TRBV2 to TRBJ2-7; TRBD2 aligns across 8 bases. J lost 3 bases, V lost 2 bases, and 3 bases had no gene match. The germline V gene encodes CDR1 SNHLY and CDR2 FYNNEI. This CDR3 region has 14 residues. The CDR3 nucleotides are TGTGCCAGCAGTGAACCCAGCGGGAGCTACGAGCAGTACTTC. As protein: CASSEPSGSYEQYF.

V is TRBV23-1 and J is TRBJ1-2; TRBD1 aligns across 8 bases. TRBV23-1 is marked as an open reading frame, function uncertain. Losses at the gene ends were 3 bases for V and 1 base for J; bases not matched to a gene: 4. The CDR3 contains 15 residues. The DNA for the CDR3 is TGCGCCAGCAGTCATGGACAGGGTAATAACTATGGCTACACCTTC. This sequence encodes CASSHGQGNNYGYTF.

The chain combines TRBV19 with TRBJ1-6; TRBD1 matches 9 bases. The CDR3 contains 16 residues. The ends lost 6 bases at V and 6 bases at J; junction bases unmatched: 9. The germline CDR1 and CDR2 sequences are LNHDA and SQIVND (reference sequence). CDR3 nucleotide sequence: TGTGCCAGTAGAAAGACAGGGGGTGGTGGTAATTCACCCCTCCACTTT. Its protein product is CASRKTGGGGNSPLHF.

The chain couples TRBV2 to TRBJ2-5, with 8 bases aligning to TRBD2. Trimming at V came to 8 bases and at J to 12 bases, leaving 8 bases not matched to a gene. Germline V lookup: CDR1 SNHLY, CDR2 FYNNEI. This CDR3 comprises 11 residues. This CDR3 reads CASELAENEYF. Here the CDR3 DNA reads TGTGCCAGCGAACTAGCGGAGAATGAGTACTTC. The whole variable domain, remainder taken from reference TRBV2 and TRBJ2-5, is EPEVTQTPSHQVTQMGQEVILRCVPISNHLYFYWYRQILGQKVEFLVSFYNNEISEKSEIFDDQFSVERPDGSNFTLKIRSTKLEDSAMYFCASELAENEYFGPGTRLLVL.

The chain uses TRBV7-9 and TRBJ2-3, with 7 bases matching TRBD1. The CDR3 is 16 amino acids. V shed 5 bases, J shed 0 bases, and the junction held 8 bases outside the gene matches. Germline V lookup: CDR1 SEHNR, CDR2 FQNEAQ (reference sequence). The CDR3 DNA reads TGTGCCAGCAGCCGAAAAACACAGGGGAGCACAGATACGCAGTATTTT. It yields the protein CASSRKTQGSTDTQYF.